The 21 T cell receptor beta chains below come from one sample, sequenced in a study of Graves' ophthalmopathy and Graves' hyperthyroidism. RNA transcripts were the template, and TCR beta CDR3 regions were amplified from them. In the first round, RT-PCR was carried out with HTBI primers, and a multiplex PCR formed the second round. TCRdb reprocessed the multiplex PCR reads with MiXCR, giving one entry per CDR3 protein. The data show a few hundred thousand distinct CDR3 sequences, 15% to 17% seen once. Sequencing was done on a sample of peripheral blood. These receptors were collected from a woman aged 18-29 years with stable Graves' hyperthyroidism.

A few counts support this clonotype. The chain has TRBV11-1 and TRBJ1-3; TRBD1 aligns across 9 bases. V lost 10 bases, J lost 0 bases, and 10 bases stayed unmatched. The V gene's germline CDR1 is SGHAT and CDR2 FQDESV (reference sequence). There are 16 residues in the CDR3. The CDR3 DNA reads TGTGCCATATTGGGACAGGGAAGTCTCTCTGGAAACACCATATATTTT. Protein product: CAILGQGSLSGNTIYF.

This clonotype was counted many times. This chain connects TRBV15 to TRBJ1-2; D is unresolved. V shed 0 bases and J shed 0 bases, with 11 bases lying between them. This CDR3 comprises 16 residues. Germline CDR1 reads LNHNV; CDR2 reads YYDKDF (reference sequence). As DNA, the CDR3 is TGTGCCACCAGCAGAGATGTGCGGAGAGCTAACTATGGCTACACCTTC. It translates to CATSRDVRRANYGYTF.

In its sample, this clonotype was seen many times. A read error is possible here, since a much larger clone lies one base away. The rearrangement joins TRBV19 to TRBJ2-5; D perhaps matches TRBD1 (5 bases). Germline loops: CDR1 LNHDA, CDR2 SQIVND (reference sequence). The CDR3 is made up of 15 amino acids. CDR3 coding DNA: TGTGCCAGTAGTATTGGGCCAGGGAACCAAGAGACCAAGTACTTC. It codes for CASSIGPGNQETKYF.

This clonotype occurred many times. The chain employs TRBV12-3 or TRBV12-4 and TRBJ1-2; a possible D gene is TRBD1 (6 bases). Trimming left V 3 bases short and J 4 bases short, with 12 bases between. This CDR3 has 14 residues. The CDR3 sequence: CASSLNRESYGYTF. CDR3 DNA: TGTGCCAGCAGTTTGAACAGGGAGAGCTATGGCTACACCTTC.

There are many counts of this clonotype. The chain carries TRBV7-2 and TRBJ1-1; D uncertain. The CDR3 loop spans 15 amino acids. The ends were cut back, 8 bases at V and 4 bases at J, with 20 bases in the middle. The germline V gene has CDR1 SGHTA and CDR2 FQGNSA. The CDR3 DNA follows: TGTGCCAGCCTTGGTCAGAGCGAAGTTCCCACTGAAGCTTTCTTT. Its protein is CASLGQSEVPTEAFF.

V usage is TRBV19 and J usage is TRBJ2-7; TRBD1 matches at 9 bases. Losses at the gene ends were 4 bases for V and 4 bases for J; bases not matched to a gene: 8. This CDR3 is 15 amino acids long. Germline CDR1 and CDR2: LNHDA and SQIVND (reference sequence). CDR3 bases: TGTGCCAGTAGTACAGGGACAGGGTTTTCTTACGAGCAGTACTTC. Translation gives CASSTGTGFSYEQYF.

Of note for this clonotype: A junction boundary mismatches the germline segment, possibly from a read error. CDR3 sequence: CSALTGNYSYTF. The CDR3 nucleotides are TGCAGCGCTTTGACAGGGAACTATAGCTACACCTTC. The chain has TRBV29-1 and TRBJ1-2; 7 positions agree with TRBD1. Per the germline V gene, CDR1 is SQVTM and CDR2 is ANQGSEA. This CDR3 is built from 12 residues.

Ten or more counts support this clonotype. For the CDR3, the DNA is TGTGCCAGTACGATGGGACAGGGTAATTCACCCCTCCACTTT. Translated, it gives CASTMGQGNSPLHF. This chain joins TRBV19 and TRBJ1-6; TRBD1 matches at 9 bases. Per the germline V gene, CDR1 is LNHDA and CDR2 is SQIVND (reference sequence). V lost 7 bases and J lost 6; bases outside the gene matches: 4. The CDR3 runs 14 residues.

In its sample, this clonotype was seen many times. This chain connects TRBV18 to TRBJ2-5; no reliable D call. Germline assignment: CDR1 KGHSH and CDR2 LQKENI. The CDR3 runs 12 residues. V lost 6 bases and J 5 bases, leaving 10 bases between the germline ends. As DNA, the CDR3 is TGTGCCAGCTCCCACGACCGGGAGACCCAGTACTTC. Protein product: CASSHDRETQYF. The whole variable domain, remainder taken from reference TRBV18 and TRBJ2-5, is NAGVMQNPRHLVRRRGQEARLRCSPMKGHSHVYWYRQLPEEGLKFMVYLQKENIIDESGMPKERFSAEFPKEGPSILRIQQVVRGDSAAYFCASSHDRETQYFGPGTRLLVL.

This clonotype showed up many times. The chain employs TRBV12-3 or TRBV12-4 and TRBJ1-1; D is unclear. V dropped 5 bases and J dropped 10 bases, with 11 bases sitting between them. The CDR3 has 11 amino acids. The CDR3 loop is CASSPAGRAFF. CDR3 in DNA: TGTGCCAGCAGTCCAGCGGGTCGAGCTTTCTTT.

This clonotype was counted at least ten times. The rearrangement links TRBV6-1 to TRBJ1-1, with 9 bases lining up with TRBD1. V shed 8 bases, J shed 5 bases, and the junction held 6 bases outside the gene matches. The CDR3 totals 13 residues. The V gene's germline CDR1 is MNHNS and CDR2 SASEGT. This chain's CDR3 is CASYRGRGTEAFF. Here the CDR3 DNA reads TGTGCCAGCTACAGGGGGCGAGGGACTGAAGCTTTCTTT.

This clonotype was counted ten times or more. This sequence joins TRBV20-1 and TRBJ1-1; 8 bases are shared with TRBD1. This CDR3 has 13 residues. Per the germline V gene, CDR1 is DFQATT and CDR2 is SNEGSKA (reference sequence). After removal of 5 bases from V and 7 bases from J, the junction contained 9 bases not matched to a gene. The CDR3 DNA sequence: TGCAGTGCTTTATTGGACAGGGAGGTTGAAGCTTTCTTT. Encoded protein: CSALLDREVEAFF.

In this sample, this clonotype turned up many times. The chain joins TRBV29-1 to TRBJ2-5; 9 bases map to TRBD1. The CDR3 runs 13 residues. CDR1 is SQVTM, CDR2 ANQGSEA, per germline. The trim removed 4 bases at V and 2 bases at J, leaving 2 bases unmatched. CDR3 region: CSVGGTGQETQYF. CDR3 in DNA: TGCAGCGTTGGGGGGACAGGGCAAGAGACCCAGTACTTC.

In its sample, this clonotype was seen many times. V gene TRBV12-3 or TRBV12-4 combines with J gene TRBJ1-2; D might be TRBD1 (5 bases). V dropped 1 base and J dropped 0 bases, with 12 bases sitting between them. The CDR3 is 16 residues long. CDR3 in amino acids: CASSLVLGGANYGYTF. In nucleotides, the CDR3 is TGTGCCAGCAGTTTAGTACTAGGAGGGGCTAACTATGGCTACACCTTC.

J is TRBJ1-6 and V is TRBV15; D remains unclear. This CDR3 is 19 amino acids long. In germline, CDR1 is LNHNV, CDR2 YYDKDF (reference sequence). V was clipped by 3 bases and J by 6 bases, with 24 bases between them. The CDR3 here is CATSSELGRAQASNSPLHF. For the CDR3, the DNA is TGTGCCACCAGCAGTGAGCTCGGGAGGGCGCAAGCATCTAATTCACCCCTCCACTTT.

The chain carries TRBV9 and TRBJ1-6, with a weak D call TRBD1 (5 bases). Per the germline V gene, CDR1 is SGDLS and CDR2 is YYNGEE. V lost 4 bases and J 7 bases, leaving 12 bases between the germline ends. The CDR3 has 14 amino acids. CDR3 sequence: CASSPSGSNSPLHF. DNA for the CDR3: TGTGCCAGCAGCCCCTCAGGGAGCAATTCACCCCTCCACTTT. The whole variable domain, remainder taken from reference TRBV9 and TRBJ1-6, is DSGVTQTPKHLITATGQRVTLRCSPRSGDLSVYWYQQSLDQGLQFLIQYYNGEERAKGNILERFSAQQFPDLHSELNLSSLELGDSALYFCASSPSGSNSPLHFGNGTRLTVT.

This clonotype was counted many times. The CDR3 DNA follows: TGTGCCAGCAGCCACTGGGGTACGATGAATTCACCCCTCCACTTT. Residues: CASSHWGTMNSPLHF. V gene TRBV3-1 combines with J gene TRBJ1-6, with unresolved D. Per germline, CDR1 LGHDT and CDR2 YNNKEL (reference sequence). Trimming took 3 bases from V and 7 from J, leaving 13 bases between them. The CDR3 covers 15 residues.

This clonotype was recorded many times. The CDR3 bases are TGTGCCAGCAGGAGGGACACCCTCTCCTACGAGCAGTACTTC. Translating it yields CASRRDTLSYEQYF. This chain uses TRBV27 with TRBJ2-7; TRBD1 might be the D (6 bases). Germline loops: CDR1 MNHEY, CDR2 SMNVEV (reference sequence). V lost 6 bases and J lost 0, with 12 bases in between. The length of the CDR3 is 14 residues.

This clonotype was found a few times. The junction does not match germline at one end; this may be a read error. The rearrangement uses TRBV20-1 and TRBJ1-1; D possibly corresponds to TRBD1 (5 bases). The CDR3 has 13 amino acids. The germline V gene has CDR1 DFQATT and CDR2 SNEGSKA (reference sequence). The CDR3 loop is CSATGLKSTDAFF. The DNA of the CDR3 is TGCAGTGCTACGGGACTAAAAAGCACTGATGCTTTCTTT.

This clonotype was seen only a few times. The rearrangement links TRBV20-1 to TRBJ2-5; TRBD1 matches 8 bases. Germline assignment: CDR1 DFQATT and CDR2 SNEGSKA (reference sequence). J gave up 5 bases and V 3 bases, and 11 bases lay outside the gene matches. The CDR3 runs to 15 residues. The CDR3 sequence: CSARRSGGRWETQYF. In DNA form, the CDR3 reads TGCAGTGCTAGGAGGTCAGGGGGCAGGTGGGAGACCCAGTACTTC.

In its sample, this clonotype was seen many times. The V and J genes are TRBV7-2 and TRBJ1-1; tentatively, D is TRBD1 (5 bases). The germline V gene encodes CDR1 SGHTA and CDR2 FQGNSA. The CDR3 totals 14 residues. V lost 4 bases and J lost 8, with 17 bases in between. CDR3 residues: CASSSLGRALEAFF. The CDR3 bases are TGTGCCAGCAGCTCACTCGGCAGGGCACTAGAAGCTTTCTTT.